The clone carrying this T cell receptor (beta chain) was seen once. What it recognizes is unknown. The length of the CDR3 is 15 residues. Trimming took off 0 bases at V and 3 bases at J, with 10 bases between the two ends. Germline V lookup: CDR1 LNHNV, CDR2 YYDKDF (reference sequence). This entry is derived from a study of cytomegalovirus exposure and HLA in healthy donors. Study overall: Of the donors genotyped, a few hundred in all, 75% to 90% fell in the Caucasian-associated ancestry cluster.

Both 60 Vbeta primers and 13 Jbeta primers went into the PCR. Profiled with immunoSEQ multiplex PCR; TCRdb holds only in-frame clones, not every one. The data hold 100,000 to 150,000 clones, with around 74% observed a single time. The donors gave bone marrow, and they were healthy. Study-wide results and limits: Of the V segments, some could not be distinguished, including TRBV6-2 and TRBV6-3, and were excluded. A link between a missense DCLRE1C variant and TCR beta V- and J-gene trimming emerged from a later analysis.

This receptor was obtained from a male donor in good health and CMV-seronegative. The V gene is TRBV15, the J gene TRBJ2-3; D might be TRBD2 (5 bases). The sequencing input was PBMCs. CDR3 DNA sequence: TGTGCCACCAGCAGAGATCCGGGGAGAACAGATACGCAGTATTTT. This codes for CATSRDPGRTDTQYF.